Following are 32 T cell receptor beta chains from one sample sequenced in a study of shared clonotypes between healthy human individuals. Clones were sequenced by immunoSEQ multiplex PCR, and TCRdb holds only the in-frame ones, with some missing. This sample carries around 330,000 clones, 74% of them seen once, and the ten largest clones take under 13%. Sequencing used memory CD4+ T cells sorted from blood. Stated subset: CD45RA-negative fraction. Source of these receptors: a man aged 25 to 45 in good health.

The CDR3 DNA reads TGCGCCAGCAGCCAAGAGTCGGCGGGAGGGCCCGGGGAGACCCAGTACTTC. The encoded protein is CASSQESAGGPGETQYF. The J gene is TRBJ2-5, the V gene TRBV4-3; 9 nucleotides align to TRBD2. Germline loops: CDR1 LGHNA, CDR2 YSLEER. The CDR3 spans 17 residues. V lost 0 bases to trimming and J lost 5 bases; unmatched junction nucleotides: 10.

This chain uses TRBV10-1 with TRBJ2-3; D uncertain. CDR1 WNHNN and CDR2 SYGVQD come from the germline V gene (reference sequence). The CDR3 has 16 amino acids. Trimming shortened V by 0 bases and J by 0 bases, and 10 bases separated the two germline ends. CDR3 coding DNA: TGCGCCAGCAGTGAGTCGAATGGCCCTAGCACAGATACGCAGTATTTT. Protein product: CASSESNGPSTDTQYF.

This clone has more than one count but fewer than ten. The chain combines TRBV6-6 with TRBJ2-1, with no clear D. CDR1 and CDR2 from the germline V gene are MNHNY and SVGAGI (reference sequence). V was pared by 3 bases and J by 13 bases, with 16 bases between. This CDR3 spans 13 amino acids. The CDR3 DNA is TGTGCCAGCAGTTATTCTCCGGGCGCCACTCAGTTCTTC. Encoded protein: CASSYSPGATQFF.

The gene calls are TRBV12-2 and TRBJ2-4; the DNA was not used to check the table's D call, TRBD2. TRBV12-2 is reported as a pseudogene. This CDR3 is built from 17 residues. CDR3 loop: CASRLVAGPKAKNIQYF. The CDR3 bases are TGTGCAAGTCGCTTAGTAGCGGGACCTAAGGCCAAAAACATTCAGTACTTC.

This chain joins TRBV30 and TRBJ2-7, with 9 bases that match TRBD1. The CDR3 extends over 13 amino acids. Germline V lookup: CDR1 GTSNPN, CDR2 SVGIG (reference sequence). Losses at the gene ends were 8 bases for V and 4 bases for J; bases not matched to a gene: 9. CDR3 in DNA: TGTGCCCGAGGTGAGACAGGGGGTTACGAGCAGTACTTC. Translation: CARGETGGYEQYF.

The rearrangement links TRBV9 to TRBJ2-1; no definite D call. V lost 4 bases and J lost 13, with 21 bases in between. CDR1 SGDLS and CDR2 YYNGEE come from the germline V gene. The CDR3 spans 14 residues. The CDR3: CASSRQMGSSDQFF. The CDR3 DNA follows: TGTGCCAGCAGCCGCCAGATGGGCAGCTCTGATCAGTTCTTC.

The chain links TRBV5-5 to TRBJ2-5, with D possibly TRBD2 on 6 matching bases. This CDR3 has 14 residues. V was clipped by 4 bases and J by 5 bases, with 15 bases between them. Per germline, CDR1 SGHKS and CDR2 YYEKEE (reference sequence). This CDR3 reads CASSRGLIGETQYF. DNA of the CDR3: TGTGCCAGCAGCCGGGGACTTATTGGGGAGACCCAGTACTTC.

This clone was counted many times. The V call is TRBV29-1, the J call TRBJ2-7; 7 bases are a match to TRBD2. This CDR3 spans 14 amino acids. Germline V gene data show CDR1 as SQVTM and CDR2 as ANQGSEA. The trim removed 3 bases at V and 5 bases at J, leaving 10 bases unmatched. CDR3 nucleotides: TGCAGCGTTGATATTAGCGGGCGATGGAACGAGCAGTACTTC. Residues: CSVDISGRWNEQYF.

The CDR3 DNA reads as TGTGCCAGCAGCTTGGGCCCACAGGGGAATGAGCAGTTCTTC. It translates to CASSLGPQGNEQFF. V and J are TRBV5-5 and TRBJ2-1; TRBD1 matches 7 bases. The CDR3 extends over 14 amino acids. CDR1 and CDR2 (germline): SGHKS, YYEKEE (reference sequence). After removal of 0 bases from V and 7 bases from J, the junction contained 4 bases not matched to a gene.

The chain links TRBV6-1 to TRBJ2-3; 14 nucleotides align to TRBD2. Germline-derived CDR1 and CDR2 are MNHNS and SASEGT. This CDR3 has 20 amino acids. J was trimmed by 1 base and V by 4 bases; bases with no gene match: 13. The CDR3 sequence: CASSGGLAGVRAGGTDTQYF. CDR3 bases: TGTGCCAGCAGTGGGGGACTAGCGGGAGTACGAGCCGGGGGCACAGATACGCAGTATTTT.

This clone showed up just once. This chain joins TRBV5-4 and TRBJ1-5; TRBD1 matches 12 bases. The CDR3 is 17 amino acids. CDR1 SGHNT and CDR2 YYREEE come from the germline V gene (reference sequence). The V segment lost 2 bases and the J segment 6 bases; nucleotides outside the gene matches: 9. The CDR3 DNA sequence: TGTGCCAGCAGCTTTTGGGACAGGGGGCGAATAGTTCAGCCCCAGCATTTT. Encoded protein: CASSFWDRGRIVQPQHF.

CDR3 in amino acids: CASSGLAGGGGRTDTQYF. The CDR3 DNA follows: TGTGCCAGCAGTGGACTAGCGGGAGGAGGGGGGCGCACAGATACGCAGTATTTT. The chain links TRBV6-1 to TRBJ2-3; 13 nucleotides align to TRBD2. J was trimmed by 1 base and V by 4 bases; bases with no gene match: 8. CDR1 and CDR2 from the germline V gene are MNHNS and SASEGT. The CDR3 consists of 18 residues.

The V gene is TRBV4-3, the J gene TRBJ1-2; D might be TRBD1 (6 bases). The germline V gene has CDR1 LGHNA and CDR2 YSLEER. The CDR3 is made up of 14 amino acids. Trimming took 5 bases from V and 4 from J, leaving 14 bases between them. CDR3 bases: TGCGCCAGCAGCAAAAAGGGGGGGAGCTATGGCTACACCTTC. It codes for CASSKKGGSYGYTF.

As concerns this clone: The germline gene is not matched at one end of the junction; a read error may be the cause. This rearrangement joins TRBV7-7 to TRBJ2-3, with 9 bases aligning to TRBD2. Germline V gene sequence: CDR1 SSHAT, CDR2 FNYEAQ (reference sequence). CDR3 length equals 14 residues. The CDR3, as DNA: TGTGCTAGCAGCCCGGGACTAGCCTCAGATACGCAGTATTTT. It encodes CASSPGLASDTQYF.

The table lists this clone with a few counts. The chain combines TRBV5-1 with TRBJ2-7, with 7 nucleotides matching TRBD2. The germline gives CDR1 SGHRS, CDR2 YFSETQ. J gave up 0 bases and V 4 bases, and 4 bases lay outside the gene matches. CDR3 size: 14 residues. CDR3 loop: CASSPRTSSYEQYF. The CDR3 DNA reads TGCGCCAGCAGCCCAAGGACTAGCTCCTACGAGCAGTACTTC.

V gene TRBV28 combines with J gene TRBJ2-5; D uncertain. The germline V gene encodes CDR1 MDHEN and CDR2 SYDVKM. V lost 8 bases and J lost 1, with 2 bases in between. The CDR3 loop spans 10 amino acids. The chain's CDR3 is CASSQETQYF. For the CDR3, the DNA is TGTGCCAGCTCCCAAGAGACCCAGTACTTC.

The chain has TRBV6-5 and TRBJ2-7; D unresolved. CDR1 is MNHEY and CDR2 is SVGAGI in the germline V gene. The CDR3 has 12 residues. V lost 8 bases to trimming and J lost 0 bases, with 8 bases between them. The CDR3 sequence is CASRESSYEQYF. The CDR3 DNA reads TGTGCCAGCCGCGAGAGCTCCTACGAGCAGTACTTC.

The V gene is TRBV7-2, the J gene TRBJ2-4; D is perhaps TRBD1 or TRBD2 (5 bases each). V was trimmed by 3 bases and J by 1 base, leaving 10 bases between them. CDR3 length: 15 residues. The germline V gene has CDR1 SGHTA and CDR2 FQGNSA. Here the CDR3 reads CASSFGGRAKNIQYF. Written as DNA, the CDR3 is TGTGCCAGCAGCTTTGGGGGAAGGGCCAAAAACATTCAGTACTTC.

In nucleotides, the CDR3 is TGTGCCAGCAGTTACGGCGAGACCGGGGCCGAAGCTTTCTTT. Its protein is CASSYGETGAEAFF. V and J are TRBV6-6 and TRBJ1-1, with D perhaps matching TRBD1 (5 bases). Germline assignment: CDR1 MNHNY and CDR2 SVGAGI (reference sequence). This CDR3 contains 14 residues. The V end lost 2 bases, the J end lost 8 bases, and 15 bases lay between the germline ends.

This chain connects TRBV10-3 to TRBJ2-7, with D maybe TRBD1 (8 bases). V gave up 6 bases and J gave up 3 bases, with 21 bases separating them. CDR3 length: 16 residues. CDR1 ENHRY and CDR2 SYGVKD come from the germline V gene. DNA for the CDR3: TGTGCCATCAGAGGTTCCGGACAGGGACTAAACTACGAGCAGTACTTC. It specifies CAIRGSGQGLNYEQYF.

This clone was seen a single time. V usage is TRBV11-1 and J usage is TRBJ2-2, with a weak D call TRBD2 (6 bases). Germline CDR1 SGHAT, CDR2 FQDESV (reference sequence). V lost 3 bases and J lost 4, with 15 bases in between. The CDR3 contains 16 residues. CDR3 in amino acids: CASSFGAGPTTGELFF. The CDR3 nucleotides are TGTGCCAGCAGCTTTGGAGCGGGCCCGACCACCGGGGAGCTGTTTTTT.

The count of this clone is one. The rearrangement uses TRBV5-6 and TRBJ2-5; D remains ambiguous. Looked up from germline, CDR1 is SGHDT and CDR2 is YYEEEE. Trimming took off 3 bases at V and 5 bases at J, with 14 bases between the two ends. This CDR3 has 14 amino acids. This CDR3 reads CASSSSMDGETQYF. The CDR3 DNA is TGTGCCAGCAGCTCCAGTATGGATGGCGAGACCCAGTACTTC.

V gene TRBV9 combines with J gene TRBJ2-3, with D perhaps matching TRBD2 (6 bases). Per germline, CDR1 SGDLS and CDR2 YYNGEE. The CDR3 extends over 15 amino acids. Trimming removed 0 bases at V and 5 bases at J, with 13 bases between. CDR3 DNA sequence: TGTGCCAGCAGCGTAGACGGGACTTTCCTAGATACGCAGTATTTT. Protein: CASSVDGTFLDTQYF.

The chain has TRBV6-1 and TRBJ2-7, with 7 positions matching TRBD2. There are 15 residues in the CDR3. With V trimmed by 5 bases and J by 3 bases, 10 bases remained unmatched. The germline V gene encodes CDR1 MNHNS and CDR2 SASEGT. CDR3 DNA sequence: TGTGCCAGCAGTAGTGCTACTAGCGAGAACTACGAGCAGTACTTC. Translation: CASSSATSENYEQYF.

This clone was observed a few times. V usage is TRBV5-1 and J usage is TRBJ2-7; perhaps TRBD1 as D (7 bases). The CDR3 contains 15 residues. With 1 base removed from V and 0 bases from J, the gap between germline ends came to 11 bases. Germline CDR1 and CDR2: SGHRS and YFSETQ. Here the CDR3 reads CASSLQGGSSYEQYF. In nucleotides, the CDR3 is TGCGCCAGCAGCTTGCAGGGGGGAAGCTCCTACGAGCAGTACTTC.

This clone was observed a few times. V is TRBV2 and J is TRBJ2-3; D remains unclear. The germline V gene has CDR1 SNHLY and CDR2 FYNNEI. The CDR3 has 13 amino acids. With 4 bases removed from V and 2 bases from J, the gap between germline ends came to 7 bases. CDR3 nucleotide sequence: TGTGCCAGCAGTGGGGTGACCACAGATACGCAGTATTTT. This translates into CASSGVTTDTQYF. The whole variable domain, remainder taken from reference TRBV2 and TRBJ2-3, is EPEVTQTPSHQVTQMGQEVILRCVPISNHLYFYWYRQILGQKVEFLVSFYNNEISEKSEIFDDQFSVERPDGSNFTLKIRSTKLEDSAMYFCASSGVTTDTQYFGPGTRLTVL.

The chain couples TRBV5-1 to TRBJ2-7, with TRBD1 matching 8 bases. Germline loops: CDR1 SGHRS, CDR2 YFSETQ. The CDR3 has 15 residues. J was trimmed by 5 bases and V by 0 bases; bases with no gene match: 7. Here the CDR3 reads CASSLARTGYDEQYF. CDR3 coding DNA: TGCGCCAGCAGCTTGGCCCGGACAGGGTACGACGAGCAGTACTTC.

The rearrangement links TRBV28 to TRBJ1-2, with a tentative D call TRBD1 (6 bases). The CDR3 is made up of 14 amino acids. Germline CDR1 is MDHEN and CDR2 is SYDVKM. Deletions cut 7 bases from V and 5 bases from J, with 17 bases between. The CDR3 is CASKGRGGDYGYTF. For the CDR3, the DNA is TGTGCCAGCAAGGGGAGAGGGGGAGATTATGGCTACACCTTC.

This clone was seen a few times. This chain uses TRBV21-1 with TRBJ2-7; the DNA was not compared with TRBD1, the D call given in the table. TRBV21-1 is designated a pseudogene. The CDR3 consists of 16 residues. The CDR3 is CASSENLTGAEYEQYF. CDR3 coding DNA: TGTGCCAGCAGCGAAAACCTTACAGGGGCGGAATACGAGCAGTACTTC.

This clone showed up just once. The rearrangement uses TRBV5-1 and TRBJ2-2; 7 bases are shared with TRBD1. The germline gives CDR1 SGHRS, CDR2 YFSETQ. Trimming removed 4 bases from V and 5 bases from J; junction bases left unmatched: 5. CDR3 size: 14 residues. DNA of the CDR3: TGCGCCAGCAGCGCCCAGGGGGAGACCGGGGAGCTGTTTTTT. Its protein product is CASSAQGETGELFF.

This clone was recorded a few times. CDR3 sequence: CASNRDRGEKLFF. In DNA, the CDR3 is TGTGCCAGTAACCGGGACAGGGGTGAAAAACTGTTTTTT. The rearrangement links TRBV19 to TRBJ1-4; 10 nucleotides line up with TRBD1. Unmatched junction bases numbered 3, after V lost 7 bases and J lost 7 bases. The CDR3 spans 13 residues. From germline, CDR1 is LNHDA and CDR2 SQIVND (reference sequence). The complete variable domain, with remaining parts taken from reference TRBV19 and TRBJ1-4, reads DGGITQSPKYLFRKEGQNVTLSCEQNLNHDAMYWYRQDPGQGLRLIYYSQIVNDFQKGDIAEGYSVSREKKESFPLTVTSAQKNPTAFYLCASNRDRGEKLFFGSGTQLSVL.

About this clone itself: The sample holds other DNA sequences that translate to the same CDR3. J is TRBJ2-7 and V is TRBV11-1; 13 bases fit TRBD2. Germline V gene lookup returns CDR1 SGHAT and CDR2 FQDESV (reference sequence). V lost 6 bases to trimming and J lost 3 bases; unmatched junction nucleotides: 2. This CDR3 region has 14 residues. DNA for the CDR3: TGTGCCAGCAGTTGGACTAGCGGGAGCTACGAGCAGTACTTC. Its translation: CASSWTSGSYEQYF. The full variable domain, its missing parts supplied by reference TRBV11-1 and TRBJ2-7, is EAEVAQSPRYKITEKSQAVAFWCDPISGHATLYWYRQILGQGPELLVQFQDESVVDDSQLPKDRFSAERLKGVDSTLKIQPAELGDSAMYLCASSWTSGSYEQYFGPGTRLTVT.